The rows below give T cell receptor beta chains drawn from one sample of a study of metastatic and nonmetastatic thyroid tumors. Using MiXCR, TCRdb reanalyzed the PCR reads. The table shows tens of thousands of clones, with under 15% occurring only once. The sample comprised blood. The source of these receptors is a female donor with papillary thyroid cancer or a benign thyroid nodule (not recorded which). Some clones in this sample may be carry-over from other donors' samples. Both conserved end residues are part of each CDR3. D genes are given only for firm matches. Expanded clones get a size class; other rows say once, few or many, or leave the size out.

J gene,CDR3 length,D gene,V gene,clone size,CDR3 DNA,CDR3 protein
TRBJ2-7,17,-,TRBV12-3/TRBV12-4,few,TGTGTCAGCAGTTTTACGATTTCGGGTTGGCTGGACTACGAGCAGTACTTC,CVSSFTISGWLDYEQYF
TRBJ1-5,17,TRBD1,TRBV4-1,many,TGCGCCAGCAGCCGCCAACCTCGGGACAGGAGAGATCAGCCCCAGCATTTT,CASSRQPRDRRDQPQHF
TRBJ1-1,14,-,TRBV6-2/TRBV6-3,few,TGTGCCAGCAGTACCCGGACACAGAACACTGAAGCTTTCTTT,CASSTRTQNTEAFF
TRBJ2-7,16,-,TRBV28,few,TGTGCCATCAGTCAATGTGGGAAGGGATTCACCTACGAGCAGTACTTC,CAISQCGKGFTYEQYF
TRBJ2-7,14,-,TRBV4-2,many,TGTGCCAGCAGCCAACAGGGGCCCCTCTACGAGCAGTACTTC,CASSQQGPLYEQYF
TRBJ2-7,19,TRBD1,TRBV7-9,many,TGTGCCAGCAGCCATCCTCGGGGACAGGGGGAATCAAGCTCCTACGAGCAGTACTTC,CASSHPRGQGESSSYEQYF
TRBJ1-6,15,-,TRBV30,many,TGTGCCTGGAGTGTAGTGGGGGCAGGTAATTCACCCCTCCACTTT,CAWSVVGAGNSPLHF
TRBJ2-1,13,-,TRBV20-1,many,TGCAGTGCTATGAGCGGAGGGGTTAATGAGCAGTTCTTC,CSAMSGGVNEQFF
TRBJ2-1,15,TRBD2,TRBV6-1,many,TGTGCCAGCAGTCTTTTAGCGGGGGGCTACAATGAGCAGTTCTTC,CASSLLAGGYNEQFF
TRBJ1-6,13,-,TRBV12-3/TRBV12-4,few,TGTGCCAGCAGTTTCCTGGTCCAACCACCCCTCCACTTT,CASSFLVQPPLHF
TRBJ1-2,17,-,TRBV12-3/TRBV12-4,medium-sized,TGTGCCAGCAGTTTATACAACCTCACCGGGACTCACTATGGCTACACCTTC,CASSLYNLTGTHYGYTF
TRBJ2-7,15,TRBD2,TRBV2,many,TGTGCCAGCAGTTTACTAGCGGGGAACCCCTACGAGCAGTACTTC,CASSLLAGNPYEQYF
TRBJ1-2,12,-,TRBV11-2,many,TGTGCCAGCAGCTCCACAGGGAACGGCTACACCTTC,CASSSTGNGYTF
TRBJ2-7,14,-,TRBV5-1,-,TGCGCCAGCAGCTTGGCCGGGGCTCTTATCGAGCAGTACTTC,CASSLAGALIEQYF
TRBJ1-4,14,-,TRBV12-3/TRBV12-4,many,TGTGCCAGCAGTTTGGGGGTAGGTGGTGAAAAACTGTTTTTT,CASSLGVGGEKLFF
TRBJ2-3,17,TRBD2,TRBV5-1,many,TGCGCCAGTCGGAGCTTGCCTTCGGGGGGGGCCGGAGATACGCAGTATTTT,CASRSLPSGGAGDTQYF
TRBJ1-5,15,-,TRBV6-1,few,TGTGCCAGCATACCACAGGCAGTGAGGAATCAGCCCCAGCATTTT,CASIPQAVRNQPQHF
TRBJ1-2,18,TRBD1,TRBV2,many,TGTGCCAGCAGTGAAGCGCTTCACCTGACAGGGGTGAACTATGGCTACACCTTC,CASSEALHLTGVNYGYTF